Listed below are T cell receptor beta chains from one sample, sequenced in a study of blood T cells in healthy people across ages. TCRdb re-called the 5' RACE reads through MiXCR, storing one row per CDR3 protein. The repertoire holds about 680,000 distinct CDR3 sequences, with approximately 49% as singletons. Sequences were obtained from blood. These receptors were taken from a woman in her fifties or sixties in good health. Both conserved end residues are part of each CDR3. D genes are given only for firm matches. Where a row states a size, it is once, few, many or the class of an expanded clone; other rows omit it.

>TRBD2|TRBV18|TRBJ2-5|NA
TGTGCCAGCTCACCACCAGCGACTAGCGGAGAGACCCAGTACTTC
CASSPPATSGETQYF
>NA|TRBV13|TRBJ2-7|NA
TGTGCCAGCAGCTTAGAAGGGGGGCTAGCGAAAGCAAACTACGAGCAGTACTTC
CASSLEGGLAKANYEQYF
>NA|TRBV7-2|TRBJ2-7|few
TGTGCCAGCAGCTTAGTGGACGGGGGTTACGAGCAGTACTTC
CASSLVDGGYEQYF
>TRBD2|TRBV29-1|TRBJ2-1|NA
TGCGGCGTGTGGACTAGCGGGAGCGCTTACAATGAGCAGTTCTTC
CGVWTSGSAYNEQFF
>TRBD2|TRBV20-1|TRBJ2-7|few
TGCAGTGCTGGAAATGCGGGACTAATCAACGAGCAGTACTTC
CSAGNAGLINEQYF
>NA|TRBV5-1|TRBJ2-1|NA
TGCGCCAGCAGCTTCGGGGAGTACAATGAGCAGTTCTTC
CASSFGEYNEQFF
>NA|TRBV5-1|TRBJ2-7|few
TGCGCCAGCAGCTTTGTTAGCTCCTACGAGCAGTACTTC
CASSFVSSYEQYF
>NA|TRBV24-1|TRBJ2-4|NA
TGTGCCACCAGTGATCCGGCGGCAGGGCGGAACATTCAGTACTTC
CATSDPAAGRNIQYF
>NA|TRBV4-3|TRBJ2-3|many
TGCGCCAGCAGCCCGGGACCTGCAGATACGCAGTATTTT
CASSPGPADTQYF
>TRBD1|TRBV7-3|TRBJ2-1|few
TGTGCCAGCAGCCCGCCATCGACAGGGCGCAATGAGCAGTTCTTC
CASSPPSTGRNEQFF
>TRBD2|TRBV5-1|TRBJ2-1|NA
TGCGCCAGCAGCACATACCTTAGACGAGCGGGAGGACGTGAGCAGTTCTTC
CASSTYLRRAGGREQFF
>NA|TRBV11-3|TRBJ2-1|NA
TGTGCCAGCAGCTTAGTGTCTGAGGGCAATGAGCAGTTCTTC
CASSLVSEGNEQFF
>NA|TRBV7-9|TRBJ2-7|NA
TGTGCCAGCACCCGAACGGGGGCAAGTAATGAGCAGTACTTC
CASTRTGASNEQYF
>TRBD2|TRBV12-3/TRBV12-4|TRBJ2-5|NA
TGTGCCAGCAGCCCTCTGACTAGCGGGGGGGTGACCCAGTACTTC
CASSPLTSGGVTQYF
>NA|TRBV12-3/TRBV12-4|TRBJ1-1|few
TGTGCCAGCAGTTTAGCTGCGGGGAAAGCTTTCTTT
CASSLAAGKAFF
>NA|TRBV27|TRBJ1-2|few
TGTGCCAGCAATTCTGTACAGGGTGCCCTAAGAGGCTATGGCTACACCTTC
CASNSVQGALRGYGYTF
>NA|TRBV20-1|TRBJ2-7|few
TGCAGTGCCGATCCGGACGGGTCCTCCTACGAGCAGTACTTC
CSADPDGSSYEQYF
>NA|TRBV7-2|TRBJ2-7|NA
TGTGCCAGCAAAATAGGGGGACGCGACGAGCAGTACTTC
CASKIGGRDEQYF
>TRBD1|TRBV20-1|TRBJ2-7|NA
TGCAGTGCTAGGGGACAGCCGCTGGACGAGCAGTACTTC
CSARGQPLDEQYF
>TRBD1|TRBV14|TRBJ1-2|NA
TGTGCCAGCAGCCAAACCGGGACAGGGAGGGCTAACTATGGCTACACCTTC
CASSQTGTGRANYGYTF
>NA|TRBV5-6|TRBJ2-1|NA
TGTGCCAGCAGCGTACCCGGGACCGGGCCAGATGGGCAGTTCTTC
CASSVPGTGPDGQFF
>TRBD2|TRBV7-2|TRBJ2-1|NA
TGTGCCAGCAGCCTAGCGGGAGACGATGAGCAGTTCTTC
CASSLAGDDEQFF
>NA|TRBV3-1|TRBJ2-2|NA
TGTGCCAGCAGCCAAGATCCAGGGGAGCTGTTTTTT
CASSQDPGELFF
>TRBD2|TRBV7-3|TRBJ2-1|NA
TGTGCCAGCAGCTTAAATCCTAGCGGTACCTACAATGAGCAGTTCTTC
CASSLNPSGTYNEQFF
>NA|TRBV29-1|TRBJ1-3|NA
TGCAGCGTTGAAGTCGGGAACTCTGGAAGCACCATATATTTT
CSVEVGNSGSTIYF
>NA|TRBV29-1|TRBJ1-1|NA
TGCAGCGTTGTGGGTCCGCAAGGCAGGGAGTCTGAAGCTTTCTTT
CSVVGPQGRESEAFF
>TRBD2|TRBV7-3|TRBJ2-3|NA
TGTGCCAGCAGGAGACTAGCGGAGGGAGATACGCAGTATTTT
CASRRLAEGDTQYF
>NA|TRBV28|TRBJ1-2|NA
TGTGCCAGCAGTTTCGAAGGTGATGGCTATGGCTACACCTTC
CASSFEGDGYGYTF
>TRBD1|TRBV7-9|TRBJ2-6|NA
TGTGCCAGCACCCTCCGGACAGGGGGAAGGTCTGGGGTCAACGTCCTGACTTTC
CASTLRTGGRSGVNVLTF
>NA|TRBV20-1|TRBJ2-1|NA
TGCAGTGCTATAAAGACAACTCGGAATGAGCAGTTCTTC
CSAIKTTRNEQFF
>NA|TRBV28|TRBJ1-5|NA
TGTGCCAGCAGAATAAATAGCAATCAGCCCCAGCATTTT
CASRINSNQPQHF
>NA|TRBV20-1|TRBJ2-2|NA
TGCAGTGCTAGTCAGGGGTCGACCGGGGAGCTGTTTTTT
CSASQGSTGELFF
>TRBD1|TRBV20-1|TRBJ1-5|few
TGCAGTGCTCAGGGGGCGCCGGTTCAGCCCCAGCATTTT
CSAQGAPVQPQHF
>NA|TRBV27|TRBJ2-1|NA
TGTGCCAGCGGTAAAACGACGGGCTACAATGAGCAGTTCTTC
CASGKTTGYNEQFF
>NA|TRBV2|TRBJ2-3|few
TGTGCCAGCAGTGAAGGACTAGGGATGGATACGCAGTATTTT
CASSEGLGMDTQYF
>TRBD1|TRBV6-2/TRBV6-3|TRBJ2-7|NA
TGTGCCAGCAACGATCGGACAGGCCGTTCCGAGCAGTACTTC
CASNDRTGRSEQYF
>TRBD2|TRBV6-4|TRBJ2-3|NA
TGTGCCAGCGGCCGCGGGGGTATAAATACGCAGTATTTT
CASGRGGINTQYF
>NA|TRBV6-1|TRBJ2-3|NA
TGTGCCAGCAGAGAACAGAGGAGCACAGATACGCAGTATTTT
CASREQRSTDTQYF
>TRBD2|TRBV5-4|TRBJ2-3|NA
TGTGCCAGCAGCTTGGCCTCTCGAACTGGACTAGCGGGAAATGGGGACACAGATACGCAGTATTTT
CASSLASRTGLAGNGDTDTQYF
>NA|TRBV7-3|TRBJ2-5|NA
TGTGCCAGCAGCCGGACGGGCTTGGGGACCCAGTACTTC
CASSRTGLGTQYF
>NA|TRBV20-1|TRBJ2-5|NA
TGCAGTGAAGAATCTAGGGGCAGGTCCGGTGAGCAGTACTTC
CSEESRGRSGEQYF
>NA|TRBV4-2|TRBJ2-5|NA
TGTGCCAGCAGCCAAGAGCTAGCCCCTCTCAATCTGGAGACCCAGTACTTC
CASSQELAPLNLETQYF
>NA|TRBV29-1|TRBJ2-1|few
TGCAGCGACGGACAAACCTCCTACAATGAGCAGTTCTTC
CSDGQTSYNEQFF
>NA|TRBV2|TRBJ2-7|NA
TGTGCCAGCAGCCAGCCTGGCTACGAGCAGTACTTC
CASSQPGYEQYF
>TRBD1|TRBV10-3|TRBJ2-3|few
TGTGCCATCAGTGTTGGGACAGGGTCAGATACGCAGTATTTT
CAISVGTGSDTQYF
>NA|TRBV7-2|TRBJ2-7|few
TGTGCCAGCAGCCCCCGGGCCCTCTACGAGCAGTACTTC
CASSPRALYEQYF
>NA|TRBV20-1|TRBJ1-2|NA
TGCAGTGCTAAGGGCGGCCGCAACTATGGCTACACCTTC
CSAKGGRNYGYTF
>NA|TRBV11-3|TRBJ2-3|NA
TGTGCCAGCAGCCTTTATTCTAGCACAGATACGCAGTATTTT
CASSLYSSTDTQYF
>NA|TRBV20-1|TRBJ2-5|NA
TGCAGTGCTAGACAAGCGGGTGGTGAGACCCAGTACTTC
CSARQAGGETQYF
>NA|TRBV2|TRBJ2-3|many
TGTGCCAGCAGTGATTTGGACAGCCCGGATACGCAGTATTTT
CASSDLDSPDTQYF
>TRBD2|TRBV4-1|TRBJ2-7|NA
TGCGCCAGCAGCCAATCGAGAATCGTTCCAGGGGGTGTGGGACTAGCGGGAGCGGACTACGAGCAGTACTTC
CASSQSRIVPGGVGLAGADYEQYF
>TRBD2|TRBV10-3|TRBJ2-7|NA
TGTGCCATCGCTGACTGGGCGGGAGGGAATTACGAGCAGTACTTC
CAIADWAGGNYEQYF